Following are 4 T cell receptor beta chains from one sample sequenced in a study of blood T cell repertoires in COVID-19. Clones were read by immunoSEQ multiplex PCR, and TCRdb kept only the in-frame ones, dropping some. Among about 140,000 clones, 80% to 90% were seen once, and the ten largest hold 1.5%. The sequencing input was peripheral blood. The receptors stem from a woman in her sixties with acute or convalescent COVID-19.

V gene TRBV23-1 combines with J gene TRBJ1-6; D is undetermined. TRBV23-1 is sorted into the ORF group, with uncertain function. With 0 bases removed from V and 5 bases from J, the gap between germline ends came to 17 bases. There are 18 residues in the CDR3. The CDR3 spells CASSQSEILGGNNSPLHF. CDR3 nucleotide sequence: TGCGCCAGCAGTCAATCCGAGATTCTGGGAGGAAATAATTCACCCCTCCACTTT.

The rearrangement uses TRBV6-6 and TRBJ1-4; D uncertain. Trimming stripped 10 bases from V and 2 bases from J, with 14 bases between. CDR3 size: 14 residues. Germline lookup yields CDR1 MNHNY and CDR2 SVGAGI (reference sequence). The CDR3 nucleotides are TGTGCCACCACGAAGGAGGCTACTAATGAAAAACTGTTTTTT. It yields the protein CATTKEATNEKLFF.

In DNA form, the CDR3 reads TGCAGCGTACCGGCGGGCTATGGCTACACCTTC. Encoded protein: CSVPAGYGYTF. The chain combines TRBV29-1 with TRBJ1-2, with D unclear. V lost 6 bases, J lost 4 bases, and 9 bases lay in between. This CDR3 region has 11 residues. Germline V gene lookup returns CDR1 SQVTM and CDR2 ANQGSEA. The full variable domain, in which reference TRBV29-1 and TRBJ1-2 provide the parts outside the CDR3, is SAVISQKPSRDICQRGTSLTIQCQVDSQVTMMFWYRQQPGQSLTLIATANQGSEATYESGFVIDKFPISRPNLTFSTLTVSNMSPEDSSIYLCSVPAGYGYTFGSGTRLTVV.

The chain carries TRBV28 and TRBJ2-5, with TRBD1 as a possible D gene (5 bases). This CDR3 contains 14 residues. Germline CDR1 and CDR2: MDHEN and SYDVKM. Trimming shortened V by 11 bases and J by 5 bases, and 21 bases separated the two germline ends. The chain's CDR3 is CAHSSSQVAETQYF. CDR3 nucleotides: TGTGCCCACTCATCCTCACAGGTGGCCGAGACCCAGTACTTC.